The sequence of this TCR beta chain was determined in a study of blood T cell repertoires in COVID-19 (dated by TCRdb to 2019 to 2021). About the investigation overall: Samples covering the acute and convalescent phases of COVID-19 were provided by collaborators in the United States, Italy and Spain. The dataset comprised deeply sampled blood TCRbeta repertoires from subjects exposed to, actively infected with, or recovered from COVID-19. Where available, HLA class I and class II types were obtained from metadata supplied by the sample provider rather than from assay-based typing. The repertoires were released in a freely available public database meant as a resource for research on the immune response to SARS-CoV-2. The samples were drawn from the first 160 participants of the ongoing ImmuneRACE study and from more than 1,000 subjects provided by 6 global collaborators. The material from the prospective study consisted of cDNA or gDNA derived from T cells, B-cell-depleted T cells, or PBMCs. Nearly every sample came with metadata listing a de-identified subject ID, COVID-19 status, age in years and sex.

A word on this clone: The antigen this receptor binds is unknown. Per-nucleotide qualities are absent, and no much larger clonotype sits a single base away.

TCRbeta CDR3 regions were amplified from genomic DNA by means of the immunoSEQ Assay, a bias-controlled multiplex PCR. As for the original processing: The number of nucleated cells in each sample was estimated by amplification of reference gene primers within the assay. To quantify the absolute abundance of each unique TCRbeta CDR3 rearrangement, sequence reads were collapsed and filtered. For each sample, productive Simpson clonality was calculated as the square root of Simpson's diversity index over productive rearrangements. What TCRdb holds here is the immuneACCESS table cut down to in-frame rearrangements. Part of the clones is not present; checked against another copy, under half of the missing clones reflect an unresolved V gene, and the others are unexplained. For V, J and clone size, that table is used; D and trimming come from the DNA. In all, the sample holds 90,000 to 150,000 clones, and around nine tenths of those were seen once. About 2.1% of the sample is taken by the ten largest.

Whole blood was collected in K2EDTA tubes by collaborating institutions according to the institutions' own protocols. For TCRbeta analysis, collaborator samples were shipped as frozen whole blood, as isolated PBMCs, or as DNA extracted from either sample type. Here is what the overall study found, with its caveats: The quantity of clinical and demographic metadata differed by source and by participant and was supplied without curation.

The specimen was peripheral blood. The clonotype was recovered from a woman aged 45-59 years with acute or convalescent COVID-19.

The DNA sequence follows: TGTGCCAGCAGTACACGACAGGACCTAAATTCACCCCTCCACTTT. Protein translation: CASSTRQDLNSPLHF. The sequence joins TRBV2 to TRBJ1-6; tentative D gene TRBD1, with 6 bases matching. Counted from cysteine to phenylalanine, this CDR3 has 15 amino acids. Only CDR3 DNA remains: 45 bases, in frame from the first base. V and J are truncated by 5 bases and 7 bases respectively, leaving an intervening sequence of 15 bases. CDR1 and CDR2 (SNHLY, FYNNEI) derive from the germline V gene.